Listed below are T cell receptor beta chains from one sample, sequenced in a study of cytomegalovirus exposure and HLA in healthy donors. Method: immunoSEQ multiplex PCR; TCRdb's copy keeps in-frame clones and lacks some. The table includes approximately 93,000 clones, roughly 83% detected once. Sequencing input: PBMCs. The source is a male donor in good health and CMV-seropositive. CDR3s include the opening cysteine and the closing phenylalanine or tryptophan.

J | V | CDR3
TRBJ2-2 | TRBV7-8 | CASSLQGFSNTGELFF
TRBJ1-6 | TRBV30 | CAGTGTRNSPLHF
TRBJ1-2 | TRBV27 | CASSLGQGANYGYTF
TRBJ1-1 | TRBV9 | CASSGPSTGNTEAFF
TRBJ2-4 | TRBV19 | CASSRQGKNIQYF
TRBJ1-3 | TRBV30 | CAWSVLGFDTIYF
TRBJ2-7 | TRBV5-1 | CASSLPRDSGDYEQYF
TRBJ1-2 | TRBV14 | CASSHGVGGYTF
TRBJ1-5 | TRBV9 | CASSRDSNQPQHF
TRBJ2-7 | TRBV18 | CASSPVGQSGEQYF
TRBJ1-2 | TRBV27 | CASSIRGRNYGYTF
TRBJ2-5 | TRBV4-1 | CASSQETLAGGVQETQYF
TRBJ1-4 | TRBV30 | CAWSSGQSGATNEKLFF
TRBJ2-2 | TRBV29-1 | CSVSYSGGAGTGELFF
TRBJ2-5 | TRBV4-3 | CASSQEDSQETQYF
TRBJ2-1 | TRBV21-1 | CASSKATIWGGLNEQFF
TRBJ2-1 | TRBV2 | CASTGTSGEYYNEQFF
TRBJ1-5 | TRBV29-1 | CSVGQGGNQPQHF
TRBJ1-1 | TRBV5-1 | CASSLEMGADEAFF
TRBJ1-1 | TRBV5-4 | CASSLAPRNTEAFF
TRBJ2-7 | TRBV4-1 | CASSQVSIPSYEQYF
TRBJ2-3 | TRBV4-3 | CASSPDGSRTDTQYF
TRBJ2-2 | TRBV4-2 | CASSQVTSTGELFF
TRBJ1-5 | TRBV5-1 | CASSTGQNNQPQHF
TRBJ2-2 | TRBV5-5 | CASSDRARGELFF
TRBJ2-3 | TRBV29-1 | CSVVATRSGTSSPTDTQYF
TRBJ2-7 | TRBV5-6 | CASSLGDSSYEQYF
TRBJ2-7 | TRBV12-5 | CASGRTSGGEQYF
TRBJ2-5 | TRBV29-1 | CSVEILAGLQETQYF
TRBJ1-5 | TRBV6-6 | CASRSGTGDNQPQHF
TRBJ1-2 | TRBV11-2 | CASSVWSDGYTF
TRBJ1-1 | TRBV5-1 | CASSRVQGRTNTEAFF
TRBJ2-7 | TRBV4-1 | CASSREDRGLLSEQYF
TRBJ2-7 | TRBV7-9 | CASTPPGSYEQYF
TRBJ2-5 | TRBV6-5 | CASSLYSGGALETQYF
TRBJ1-3 | TRBV6-1 | CASSERGFSGNTIYF
TRBJ2-3 | TRBV9 | CASSATGLAGHSTDTQYF
TRBJ2-2 | TRBV5-1 | CASRLTGGNTGELFF
TRBJ2-3 | TRBV7-2 | CASSFPGQGTQYF
TRBJ2-5 | TRBV5-1 | CASSLVVTGGETQYF
TRBJ2-7 | TRBV10-3 | CAITRGQDYEQYF
TRBJ2-1 | TRBV29-1 | CSVEDYQGLLSSYNEQFF
TRBJ1-2 | TRBV19 | CASTPGVGPNYGYTF
TRBJ2-1 | TRBV7-2 | CASSLTSGVYNEQFF
TRBJ2-5 | TRBV15 | CATSRDLVGGSQETQYF
TRBJ2-7 | TRBV6-5 | CASSYSERLYEQYF
TRBJ2-7 | TRBV29-1 | CSAGHDYEQYF
TRBJ1-2 | TRBV14 | CASSQGGNRYYGYTF
TRBJ1-4 | TRBV7-9 | CASSHPPGTGIEKLFF
TRBJ1-1 | TRBV27 | CASSLIGYTEAFF
TRBJ1-6 | TRBV2 | CASVGQDLYNSPLHF
TRBJ2-7 | TRBV7-9 | CASSLALQGPREQYF